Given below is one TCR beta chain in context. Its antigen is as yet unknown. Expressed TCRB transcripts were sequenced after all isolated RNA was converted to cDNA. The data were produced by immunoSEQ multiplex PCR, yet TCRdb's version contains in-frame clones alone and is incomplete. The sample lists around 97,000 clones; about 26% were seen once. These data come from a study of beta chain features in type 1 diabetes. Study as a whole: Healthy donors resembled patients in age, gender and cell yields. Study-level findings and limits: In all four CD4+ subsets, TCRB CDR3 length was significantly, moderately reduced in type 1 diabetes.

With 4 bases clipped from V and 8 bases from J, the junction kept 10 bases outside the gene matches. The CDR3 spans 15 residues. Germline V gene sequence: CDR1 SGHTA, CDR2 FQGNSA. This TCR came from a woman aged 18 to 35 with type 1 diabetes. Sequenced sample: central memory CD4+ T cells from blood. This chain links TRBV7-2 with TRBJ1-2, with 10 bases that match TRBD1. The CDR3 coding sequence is TGTGCCAGCAGCTCCATGCTGGGACAGGGGTCGGGCTACACCTTC. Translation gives CASSSMLGQGSGYTF.